This TCR beta chain comes out of a study of CD8+ T cells in alopecia areata. Reverse transcribed after extraction, RNA yielded cDNA as the sequencing template. Profiled with immunoSEQ multiplex PCR; TCRdb holds only in-frame clones, not every one. The sample consists of a few hundred thousand clones, about 56% of them appearing once. The sorting of PBMCs gave CD4+ and CD8+ T cells. This TCR derives from a human donor in good health. Sequencing was carried out using CD8+ T cells sorted from blood.

CDR3 DNA sequence: TGCGCCAGCAGCTTGGAAGGCTATAGCTCCTACGAGCAGTACTTC. Amino acid sequence: CASSLEGYSSYEQYF. The genes are TRBV5-1 and TRBJ2-7; D is unresolved. Germline CDR1 reads SGHRS; CDR2 reads YFSETQ. This CDR3 is 15 amino acids long. The V end lost 0 bases, the J end lost 0 bases, and 10 bases lay between the germline ends.